Following are 22 T cell receptor beta chains from one sample sequenced in a study of Ad26.COV2.S vaccination and SARS-CoV-2 variants. Method: immunoSEQ multiplex PCR; TCRdb's copy keeps in-frame clones and lacks some. The table has 400,000 to 450,000 clones, 90% seen once. As for treatment: roughly 19 received Ad26.COV2.S at low or high dose, single or two shots; five or six received placebo; per-sample allocation not given. All samples were drawn on day 63, counting from the first vaccine or placebo injection. This specimen consisted of peripheral blood, obtained in a trial of Ad26.COV2.S vaccine versus placebo. Every receptor here comes from a person aged 18 to 59 who received the Ad26.COV2.S COVID-19 vaccine or a placebo.

This clone was seen once. The rearrangement links TRBV19 to TRBJ2-7; D is ambiguous. The CDR3 runs 13 residues. V gave up 4 bases and J gave up 0 bases, with 7 bases separating them. Germline-derived CDR1 and CDR2 are LNHDA and SQIVND (reference sequence). CDR3 sequence (DNA): TGTGCCAGTAGTACCTCCGGCTCCTACGAGCAGTACTTC. This encodes CASSTSGSYEQYF.

The rearrangement links TRBV5-1 to TRBJ1-6, with D perhaps matching TRBD1 (6 bases). CDR1 and CDR2 from the germline V gene are SGHRS and YFSETQ. The CDR3 spans 16 residues. The V end lost 3 bases, the J end lost 10 bases, and 20 bases lay between the germline ends. CDR3 DNA sequence: TGCGCCAGCAGCTATAAACCGGGACAAGGTGACTCACCCCTCCACTTT. Encoded protein: CASSYKPGQGDSPLHF.

The chain uses TRBV4-1 and TRBJ2-7; D unclear. V was trimmed by 0 bases and J by 3 bases, leaving 15 bases between them. Germline CDR1 MGHRA, CDR2 YSYEKL. The CDR3 length is 16 residues. CDR3 in DNA: TGCGCCAGCAGCCAAGATTACGGGTCAAGGAGCTACGAGCAGTACTTC. This sequence encodes CASSQDYGSRSYEQYF.

Only one count was recorded for this clone. V gene TRBV5-1 combines with J gene TRBJ2-3; 7 nucleotides line up with TRBD2. The CDR3 length is 15 residues. Per germline, CDR1 SGHRS and CDR2 YFSETQ. The V segment lost 6 bases and the J segment 0 bases; nucleotides outside the gene matches: 7. CDR3 sequence (DNA): TGCGCCAGCACAAGGGGTAGCGGGAGCACAGATACGCAGTATTTT. Protein sequence: CASTRGSGSTDTQYF.

The chain uses TRBV12-3 or TRBV12-4 and TRBJ2-3, with 11 bases matching TRBD1. CDR3 size: 13 residues. The V and J ends lost 10 bases and 5 bases, in that order; junction bases with no gene match: 5. The CDR3 reads CATGQGAVDTQYF. DNA of the CDR3: TGTGCCACCGGACAGGGGGCTGTAGATACGCAGTATTTT.

This chain uses TRBV19 with TRBJ1-1; D is perhaps TRBD1 (6 bases). CDR1 is LNHDA, CDR2 SQIVND, per germline (reference sequence). The CDR3 sequence is 16 residues long. V lost 5 bases to trimming and J lost 0 bases, with 16 bases between them. This CDR3 is CASSAQQGIMNTEAFF. Written as DNA, the CDR3 is TGTGCCAGTAGTGCCCAACAGGGAATCATGAACACTGAAGCTTTCTTT.

The chain employs TRBV5-5 and TRBJ2-4; D possibly corresponds to TRBD2 (5 bases). This CDR3 is 16 amino acids long. Germline V lookup: CDR1 SGHKS, CDR2 YYEKEE (reference sequence). Trimming cost V 3 bases and J 0 bases, with 13 bases left between them. The chain's CDR3 is CASSSTAGLAKNIQYF. CDR3 sequence (DNA): TGTGCCAGCAGCTCAACGGCGGGCCTAGCCAAAAACATTCAGTACTTC.

The V call is TRBV7-9, the J call TRBJ2-3, with TRBD1 identical over 7 bases. The V segment lost 4 bases and the J segment 2 bases; nucleotides outside the gene matches: 6. The CDR3 is 15 residues long. Germline V gene sequence: CDR1 SEHNR, CDR2 FQNEAQ (reference sequence). CDR3 bases: TGTGCCAGCAGCTCTTCCGGGACAGTCACAGATACGCAGTATTTT. Translating it yields CASSSSGTVTDTQYF. Filled out from reference TRBV7-9 and TRBJ2-3, the complete variable domain reads DTGVSQNPRHKITKRGQNVTFRCDPISEHNRLYWYRQTLGQGPEFLTYFQNEAQLEKSRLLSDRFSAERPKGSFSTLEIQRTEQGDSAMYLCASSSSGTVTDTQYFGPGTRLTVL.

This clone was observed once. The V call is TRBV6-6, the J call TRBJ2-3; D gene unclear. The V and J ends lost 1 base and 2 bases respectively, with 7 bases between them. Germline assignment: CDR1 MNHNY and CDR2 SVGAGI (reference sequence). This CDR3 contains 14 residues. The CDR3 DNA reads TGTGCCAGCAGTTACTGGGCAAACACAGATACGCAGTATTTT. Its translation: CASSYWANTDTQYF.

This chain's CDR3 is CASSLQGTLTYEQYF. Here the CDR3 DNA reads TGTGCCAGCAGCTTACAGGGGACCCTAACCTACGAGCAGTACTTC. The chain recombines TRBV11-2 with TRBJ2-7, with D maybe TRBD1 (6 bases). CDR1 is SGHAT, CDR2 FQNNGV, per germline. V gave up 2 bases and J gave up 2 bases, with 13 bases separating them. This CDR3 comprises 15 residues. The whole variable domain, remainder taken from reference TRBV11-2 and TRBJ2-7, is EAGVAQSPRYKIIEKRQSVAFWCNPISGHATLYWYQQILGQGPKLLIQFQNNGVVDDSQLPKDRFSAERLKGVDSTLKIQPAKLEDSAVYLCASSLQGTLTYEQYFGPGTRLTVT.

The chain links TRBV27 to TRBJ2-1; 7 bases fit TRBD1. The CDR3 totals 15 residues. Germline V gene sequence: CDR1 MNHEY, CDR2 SMNVEV (reference sequence). The J segment lost 2 bases and the V segment lost 6 bases, leaving 7 bases of the junction unmatched. CDR3 in amino acids: CASSPRDRPYNEQFF. CDR3 coding DNA: TGTGCCAGCAGCCCCCGGGACAGACCCTACAATGAGCAGTTCTTC.

V usage is TRBV27 and J usage is TRBJ2-7; 7 bases are a match to TRBD2. The CDR3 extends over 16 amino acids. Looked up from germline, CDR1 is MNHEY and CDR2 is SMNVEV (reference sequence). The trim removed 0 bases at V and 2 bases at J, leaving 7 bases unmatched. The CDR3 nucleotides read TGTGCCAGCAGTTTATCGGGCCGCGGGAGAGCCTACGAGCAGTACTTC. Amino acids: CASSLSGRGRAYEQYF.

The CDR3 protein is CASSPYPMEGEQYF. CDR3 nucleotides: TGTGCCAGCAGTCCATACCCCATGGAGGGCGAGCAGTACTTC. The V gene is TRBV27, the J gene TRBJ2-7; TRBD2 might be the D (6 bases). Trimming cost V 5 bases and J 6 bases, with 17 bases left between them. This CDR3 comprises 14 residues. Germline V gene sequence: CDR1 MNHEY, CDR2 SMNVEV (reference sequence).

J is TRBJ2-1 and V is TRBV18; possibly TRBD1 for D (5 bases). V was shortened by 5 bases and J by 5 bases, with 10 bases between the two germline ends. The CDR3 sequence is 13 residues long. CDR1 KGHSH and CDR2 LQKENI come from the germline V gene. The CDR3 DNA follows: TGTGCCAGCTCAAGAGACAGTGACAATGAGCAGTTCTTC. Translating it yields CASSRDSDNEQFF.

This clone has more than one count but fewer than ten. This chain connects TRBV29-1 to TRBJ2-1, with TRBD2 matching over 13 bases. V gave up 0 bases and J gave up 6 bases; unmatched junction bases: 8. The CDR3 is 17 amino acids. From germline, CDR1 is SQVTM and CDR2 ANQGSEA. CDR3 nucleotide sequence: TGCAGCGTTGAAGACCACTCAAGACTAGCGGGAGGCAATGAGCAGTTCTTC. Protein: CSVEDHSRLAGGNEQFF.

The V and J genes are TRBV5-1 and TRBJ1-1; D is perhaps TRBD1 (6 bases). V gave up 3 bases and J gave up 0 bases, with 12 bases separating them. This CDR3 is 15 amino acids long. Germline CDR1 SGHRS, CDR2 YFSETQ. The CDR3 reads CASSSLGGLNTEAFF. In nucleotides, the CDR3 is TGCGCCAGCAGCTCCCTTGGGGGGCTGAACACTGAAGCTTTCTTT.

J is TRBJ1-2 and V is TRBV28, with 7 positions matching TRBD1. The CDR3 runs to 14 residues. Germline loops: CDR1 MDHEN, CDR2 SYDVKM. V was pared by 3 bases and J by 2 bases, with 3 bases of the junction left unmatched. CDR3 protein: CASSLGQRNYGYTF. CDR3 DNA: TGTGCCAGCAGTTTGGGACAGAGGAACTATGGCTACACCTTC.

The genes are TRBV5-1 and TRBJ2-2, with 10 bases matching TRBD2. The CDR3 totals 16 residues. V trimming: 1 base; J trimming: 7 bases; junction bases outside the gene matches: 7. Germline V gene lookup returns CDR1 SGHRS and CDR2 YFSETQ. This CDR3 is CASSLLASGSGGELFF. In DNA form, the CDR3 reads TGCGCCAGCAGCTTGCTTGCTAGCGGGAGTGGCGGGGAGCTGTTTTTT.

This clone was seen a single time. The J gene is TRBJ2-5, the V gene TRBV2; tentatively, D is TRBD2 (5 bases). V shed 4 bases and J shed 1 base, with 10 bases lying between them. This CDR3 has 14 amino acids. Germline V CDR1 and CDR2: SNHLY, FYNNEI. CDR3 nucleotides: TGTGCCAGCAGTGTCGAGGGTCCCCAAGAGACCCAGTACTTC. Translated: CASSVEGPQETQYF.

The rearrangement joins TRBV9 to TRBJ1-5; D uncertain. The CDR3 is 15 residues long. Trimming took 4 bases from V and 3 from J, leaving 14 bases between them. Germline CDR1 and CDR2: SGDLS and YYNGEE. The CDR3 sequence is CASSKGPWVNQPQHF. CDR3 coding DNA: TGTGCCAGCAGCAAAGGACCATGGGTCAATCAGCCCCAGCATTTT.

The chain is built from TRBV29-1 and TRBJ2-1; 11 nucleotides line up with TRBD2. V was pared by 5 bases and J by 5 bases, with 11 bases of the junction left unmatched. The CDR3 is 16 residues long. The V gene's germline CDR1 is SQVTM and CDR2 ANQGSEA. The CDR3 sequence is CSVTAGTSGSNNEQFF. The CDR3 DNA sequence: TGCAGCGTTACTGCCGGGACTAGCGGTTCGAACAATGAGCAGTTCTTC.

This chain connects TRBV6-6 to TRBJ2-1, with a possible D match to TRBD1 (5 bases). The V gene lost 7 bases and the J gene lost 2 bases, with 15 bases spanning the gap. Germline V lookup: CDR1 MNHNY, CDR2 SVGAGI (reference sequence). The CDR3 spans 15 residues. The DNA for the CDR3 is TGTGCCAGCACTTCGCAGGGCCAGGCCTACAATGAGCAGTTCTTC. As protein: CASTSQGQAYNEQFF.